This TCR beta chain comes out of a study of human T cells and chemical hapten exposure. CDR1 is MNHEY, CDR2 SVGEGT, per germline. This CDR3 has 15 residues. The junction had 7 bases not matched to a gene; V was cut back by 8 bases and J by 1 base. This clonotype came up a few times. Time point denoted: patch test 3, about 24 weeks after DPC sensitization. Sample treatment: therapeutic diphenylcyclopropenone sensitization with weekly scalp DPC. TCRdb re-called the RACE reads through MiXCR, storing one row per CDR3 protein. Of 210,000 or so distinct CDR3 sequences in the sample, 24% were seen once. V and J are TRBV6-2 or TRBV6-3 and TRBJ2-4, with 8 bases that match TRBD2. The sequence was obtained from a woman between 35 and 50 years old with alopecia areata. Some clones in this sample may be carry-over from other donors' samples. Sequenced here: whole blood, sampled in connection with sensitization to the hapten diphenylcyclopropenone (DPC). The CDR3 DNA reads TGTGCCAGCCGGATAGCGGGACGGGCCAAAAACATTCAGTACTTC. This translates into CASRIAGRAKNIQYF.